Reported below is one T cell receptor (beta chain). The method was immunoSEQ multiplex PCR; TCRdb's version includes in-frame clones alone and lacks a portion of them. The sample gives fewer than 400,000 clones, 75% to 90% of which show up once; around 2% is in the top ten. The V end lost 0 bases, the J end lost 4 bases, and 10 bases lay between the germline ends. The CDR3 consists of 14 residues. Germline values: CDR1 SGHDT, CDR2 YYEEEE. The data originate from a study of Ad26.COV2.S vaccination and SARS-CoV-2 variants. Treatment indicated: some 20 received Ad26.COV2.S at low or high dose, single or two shots; 5 received placebo; per-sample allocation not given. Day 63 following the first vaccine or placebo injection was when the samples were taken.

The TCR originated in a person aged 18-65 years who received the Ad26.COV2.S COVID-19 vaccine or a placebo. The rearrangement joins TRBV5-6 to TRBJ1-2, with D unclear. Source: peripheral blood, taken in a trial of Ad26.COV2.S vaccine versus placebo. This CDR3 is CASSLGWEGYGYTF. The CDR3 coding sequence is TGTGCCAGCAGCTTGGGCTGGGAAGGCTATGGCTACACCTTC.